This TCR beta chain was retrieved from a study of T cells after yellow fever vaccination. Study in general: It was SMART-Seq v4 Ultra Low Input that prepared the fractions with low cell numbers. Regarding the study as a whole: Reappearing after the booster were most of the clones from primary vaccination (about 96% CD4, roughly 86% CD8).

This clonotype was seen a few times. The antigen remains undetermined. CDR1 is DFQATT and CDR2 is SNEGSKA in the germline V gene (reference sequence). The CDR3 totals 12 residues. The ends were cut back, 7 bases at V and 0 bases at J, with 8 bases in the middle. A universal primer site and UMIs were added as TCR cDNA was made by 5'RACE template switching. TCRdb itself ran the 5' RACE reads through MiXCR, one entry per CDR3 protein. The sample includes 450,000 to 650,000 distinct CDR3 sequences, approximately 12% of them seen just once. This rearrangement joins TRBV20-1 to TRBJ2-3; weak D call: TRBD1 (6 bases). The clonotype originates from a man aged 25 to 45 who received the YFV17D yellow fever vaccine. The source was PBMCs, collected on the day of the yellow fever booster vaccination. The CDR3 region is CSGGGSTDTQYF. The CDR3 DNA reads as TGCAGTGGAGGGGGTAGCACAGATACGCAGTATTTT.